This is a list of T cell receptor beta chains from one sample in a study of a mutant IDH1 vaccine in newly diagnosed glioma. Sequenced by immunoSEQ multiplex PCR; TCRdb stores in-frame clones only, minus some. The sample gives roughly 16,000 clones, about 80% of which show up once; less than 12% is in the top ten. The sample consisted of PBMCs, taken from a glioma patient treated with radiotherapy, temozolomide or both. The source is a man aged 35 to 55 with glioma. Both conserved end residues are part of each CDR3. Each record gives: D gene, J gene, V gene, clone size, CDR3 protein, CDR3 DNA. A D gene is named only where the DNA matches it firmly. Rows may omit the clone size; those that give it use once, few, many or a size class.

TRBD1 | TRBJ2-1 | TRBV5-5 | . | CASSRTGDGYNEQFF | TGTGCCAGCAGCAGGACAGGGGACGGGTACAATGAGCAGTTCTTC
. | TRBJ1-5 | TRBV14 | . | CASSLGDQPQHF | TGTGCCAGCAGCCTGGGGGATCAGCCCCAGCATTTT
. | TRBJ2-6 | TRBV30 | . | CASPGSGANVLTF | TGTGCCTCCCCAGGCTCTGGGGCCAACGTCCTGACTTTC
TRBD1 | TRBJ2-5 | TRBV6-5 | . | CASSTTRTGKETQYF | TGTGCCAGCAGTACAACTCGGACAGGGAAAGAGACCCAGTACTTC
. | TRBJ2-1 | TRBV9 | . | CASSVGGTISYNEQFF | TGTGCCAGCAGCGTAGGCGGGACCATCTCCTACAATGAGCAGTTCTTC
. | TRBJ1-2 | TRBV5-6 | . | CASLPIGRDNYGYTF | TGTGCCAGCCTTCCCATAGGCAGGGATAACTATGGCTACACCTTC
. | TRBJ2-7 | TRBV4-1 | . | CASSQVSVPEQYF | TGCGCCAGCAGCCAAGTGTCTGTGCCCGAGCAGTACTTC
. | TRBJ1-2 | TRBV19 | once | CASSMVGATQGYTF | TGTGCCAGTAGTATGGTAGGGGCGACGCAGGGCTACACCTTC
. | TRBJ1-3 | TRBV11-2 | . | CASSAGTVGSGNTIYF | TGTGCCAGCAGCGCAGGGACGGTTGGCTCTGGAAACACCATATATTTT
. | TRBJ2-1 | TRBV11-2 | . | CASSFRRLSTNEQFF | TGTGCCAGCAGCTTCCGACGGTTGTCTACTAATGAGCAGTTCTTC
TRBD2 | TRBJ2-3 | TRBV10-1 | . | CASSEELAGGTDTQYF | TGCGCCAGCAGTGAGGAGCTAGCGGGAGGGACAGATACGCAGTATTTT
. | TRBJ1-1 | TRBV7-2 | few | CASSSSGVRGEAFF | TGTGCCAGCAGCTCATCAGGGGTCAGGGGTGAAGCTTTCTTT
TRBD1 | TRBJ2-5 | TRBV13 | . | CASSPGGTQYF | TGTGCCAGCAGCCCAGGGGGGACCCAGTACTTC
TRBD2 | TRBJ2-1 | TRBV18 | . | CASSPEVLAGGHVNEQFF | TGTGCCAGCTCACCAGAGGTCCTAGCGGGAGGACACGTCAATGAGCAGTTCTTC
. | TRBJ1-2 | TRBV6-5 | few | CASSPGAAYGYTF | TGTGCCAGCAGTCCGGGGGCTGCCTATGGCTACACCTTC
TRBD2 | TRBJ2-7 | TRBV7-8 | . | CASSAQPKTSFHEQYF | TGTGCCAGCAGCGCCCAACCCAAGACTAGCTTCCACGAGCAGTACTTC
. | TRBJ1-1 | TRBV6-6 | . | CASSYTSNSGEAFF | TGTGCCAGCAGTTATACCAGTAATTCAGGGGAAGCTTTCTTT
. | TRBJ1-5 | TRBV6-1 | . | CASSAVRAQPQHF | TGTGCCAGCAGTGCAGTCAGGGCCCAGCCCCAGCATTTT
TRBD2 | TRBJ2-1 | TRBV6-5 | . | CASSYSRTSGSGEQFF | TGTGCCAGCAGTTACTCGAGGACTAGCGGGAGCGGTGAGCAGTTCTTC
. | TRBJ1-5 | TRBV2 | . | CASRGGSPNQPQHF | TGTGCCAGCAGGGGGGGCAGCCCCAATCAGCCCCAGCATTTT
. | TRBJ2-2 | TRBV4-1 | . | CASSLGAGELFF | TGCGCCAGCAGCTTGGGGGCCGGGGAGCTGTTTTTT
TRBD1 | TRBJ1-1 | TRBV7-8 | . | CASRDRGLRNTEAFF | TGTGCCAGCAGGGACAGGGGGCTTAGGAACACTGAAGCTTTCTTT
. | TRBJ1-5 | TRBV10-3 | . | CAISDPDGVPSNQPQHF | TGTGCCATCAGTGACCCGGATGGAGTGCCAAGCAATCAGCCCCAGCATTTT
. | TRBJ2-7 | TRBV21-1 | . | CASSKVEFFVLASTYEQYF | TGTGCCAGCAGCAAAGTGGAGTTTTTTGTACTAGCGTCTACCTACGAGCAGTACTTC
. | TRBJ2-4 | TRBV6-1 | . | CASLEEGRFQYF | TGTGCCAGCCTGGAGGAGGGGCGCTTTCAGTACTTC
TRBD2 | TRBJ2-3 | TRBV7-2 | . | CASSLEGGPDTQYF | TGTGCCAGCAGCTTAGAGGGAGGGCCAGATACGCAGTATTTT
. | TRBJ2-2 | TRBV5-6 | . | CASSLPGANAGELFF | TGTGCCAGCAGCTTGCCAGGGGCGAACGCCGGGGAGCTGTTTTTT
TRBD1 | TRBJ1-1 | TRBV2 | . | CASSEVTGGLDTEAFF | TGTGCCAGCAGTGAGGTGACAGGGGGCTTGGACACTGAAGCTTTCTTT
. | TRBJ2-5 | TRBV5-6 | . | CASSWSGSRETQYF | TGTGCCAGCAGCTGGTCCGGGAGTAGGGAGACCCAGTACTTC